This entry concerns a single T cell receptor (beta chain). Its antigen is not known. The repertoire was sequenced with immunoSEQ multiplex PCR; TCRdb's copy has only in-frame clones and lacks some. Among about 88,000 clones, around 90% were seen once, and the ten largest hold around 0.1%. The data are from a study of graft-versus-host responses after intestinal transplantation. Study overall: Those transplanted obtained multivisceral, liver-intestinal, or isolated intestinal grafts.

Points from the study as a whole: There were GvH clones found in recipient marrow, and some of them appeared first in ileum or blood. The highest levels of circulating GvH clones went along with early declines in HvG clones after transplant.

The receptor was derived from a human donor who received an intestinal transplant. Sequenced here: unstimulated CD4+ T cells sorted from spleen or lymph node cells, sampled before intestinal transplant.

CDR3 nucleotides: TGCGCCAGCAGCCCTGACACCAATCAGCCCCAGCATTTT. This gives the protein CASSPDTNQPQHF. The J gene is TRBJ1-5, the V gene TRBV5-1; D gene ambiguous. The CDR3 spans 13 residues. V shed 4 bases and J shed 3 bases, with 8 bases lying between them. Looked up from germline, CDR1 is SGHRS and CDR2 is YFSETQ. Drawing the rest from reference TRBV5-1 and TRBJ1-5, the complete variable domain is KAGVTQTPRYLIKTRGQQVTLSCSPISGHRSVSWYQQTPGQGLQFLFEYFSETQRNKGNFPGRFSGRQFSNSRSEMNVSTLELGDSALYLCASSPDTNQPQHFGDGTRLSIL.